Given below is one TCR beta chain in context. Antigen: not known. This CDR3 spans 14 amino acids. With 6 bases removed from V and 4 bases from J, the gap between germline ends came to 16 bases. Germline loops: CDR1 MNHEY, CDR2 SVGAGI. The PCR used 60 Vbeta and 13 Jbeta primers. This table comes from immunoSEQ multiplex PCR, and its TCRdb copy is limited to in-frame clones, with some not included. This sample has about 94,000 clones, with roughly 75% found just once. This sample stems from a study of cytomegalovirus exposure and HLA in healthy donors. General observations from the study: A later analysis by the authors found several of the most significant clusters apparently linked to common viral pathogens.

This chain joins TRBV6-5 and TRBJ2-7; a possible D gene is TRBD2 (6 bases). The source of this sequence is a woman aged 55 to 70 in good health and CMV-seronegative. The specimen sequenced was PBMCs. CDR3: CASSILLGGYEQYF. CDR3 in DNA: TGTGCCAGCAGCATACTCCTCGGGGGATACGAGCAGTACTTC.